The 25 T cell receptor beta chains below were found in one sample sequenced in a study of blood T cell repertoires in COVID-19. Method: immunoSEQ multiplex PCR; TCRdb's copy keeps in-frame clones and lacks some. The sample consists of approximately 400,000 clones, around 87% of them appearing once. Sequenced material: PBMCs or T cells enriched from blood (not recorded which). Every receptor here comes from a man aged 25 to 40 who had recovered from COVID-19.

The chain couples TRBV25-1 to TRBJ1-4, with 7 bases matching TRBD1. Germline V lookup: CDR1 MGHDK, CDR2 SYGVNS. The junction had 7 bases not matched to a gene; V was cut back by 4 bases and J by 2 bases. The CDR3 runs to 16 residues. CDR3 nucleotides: TGTGCCAGCAGTGTTACAACAGGGGTTACTAATGAAAAACTGTTTTTT. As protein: CASSVTTGVTNEKLFF. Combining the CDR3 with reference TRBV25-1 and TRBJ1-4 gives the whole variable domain EADIYQTPRYLVIGTGKKITLECSQTMGHDKMYWYQQDPGMELHLIHYSYGVNSTEKGDLSSESTVSRIRTEHFPLTLESARPSHTSQYLCASSVTTGVTNEKLFFGSGTQLSVL.

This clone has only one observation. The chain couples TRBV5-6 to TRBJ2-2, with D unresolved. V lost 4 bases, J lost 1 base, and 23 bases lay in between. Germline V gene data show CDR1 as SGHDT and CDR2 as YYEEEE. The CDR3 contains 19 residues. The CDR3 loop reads CASSPVVEAAFGNTGELFF. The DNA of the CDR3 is TGTGCCAGCAGCCCCGTCGTTGAGGCCGCGTTTGGGAACACCGGGGAGCTGTTTTTT. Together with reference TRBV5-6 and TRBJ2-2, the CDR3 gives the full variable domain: DAGVTQSPTHLIKTRGQQVTLRCSPKSGHDTVSWYQQALGQGPQFIFQYYEEEERQRGNFPDRFSGHQFPNYSSELNVNALLLGDSALYLCASSPVVEAAFGNTGELFFGEGSRLTVL.

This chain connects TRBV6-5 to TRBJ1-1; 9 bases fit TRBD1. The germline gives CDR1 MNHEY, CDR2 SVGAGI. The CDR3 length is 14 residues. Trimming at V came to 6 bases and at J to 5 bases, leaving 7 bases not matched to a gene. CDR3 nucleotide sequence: TGTGCCAGCAGAAGTACAGGGGGCGTGACTGAAGCTTTCTTT. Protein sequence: CASRSTGGVTEAFF.

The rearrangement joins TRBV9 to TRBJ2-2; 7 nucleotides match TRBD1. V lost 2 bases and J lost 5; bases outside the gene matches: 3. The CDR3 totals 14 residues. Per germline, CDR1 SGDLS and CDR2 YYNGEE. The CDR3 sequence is CASSVGTATGELFF. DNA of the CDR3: TGTGCCAGCAGCGTGGGGACAGCAACCGGGGAGCTGTTTTTT.

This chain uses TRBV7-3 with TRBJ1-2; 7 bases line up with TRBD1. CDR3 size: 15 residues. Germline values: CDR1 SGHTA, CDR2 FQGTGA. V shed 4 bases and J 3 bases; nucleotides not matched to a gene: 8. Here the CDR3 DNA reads TGTGCCAGCAGCTCGTGGGACAGAGTTGACTATGGCTACACCTTC. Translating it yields CASSSWDRVDYGYTF.

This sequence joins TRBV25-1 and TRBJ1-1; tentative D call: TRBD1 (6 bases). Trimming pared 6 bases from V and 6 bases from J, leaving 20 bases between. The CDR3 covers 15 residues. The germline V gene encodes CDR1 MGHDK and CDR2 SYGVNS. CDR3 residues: CASRGTGFNSAEAFF. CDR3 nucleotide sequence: TGTGCCAGCAGGGGTACAGGGTTCAACTCAGCTGAAGCTTTCTTT.

DNA for the CDR3: TGTGCCAGTACGAGGACAGGGCTTTCCTACAATGAGCAGTTCTTC. Amino acid sequence: CASTRTGLSYNEQFF. V is TRBV19 and J is TRBJ2-1; 8 bases match TRBD1. CDR3 size: 15 residues. Germline V CDR1 and CDR2: LNHDA, SQIVND (reference sequence). V was pared by 7 bases and J by 1 base, with 6 bases of the junction left unmatched.

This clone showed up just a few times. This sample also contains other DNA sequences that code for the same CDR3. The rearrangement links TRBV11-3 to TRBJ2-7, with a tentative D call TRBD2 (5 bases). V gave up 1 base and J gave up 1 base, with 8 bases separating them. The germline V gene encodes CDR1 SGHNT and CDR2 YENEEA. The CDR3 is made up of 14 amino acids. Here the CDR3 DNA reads TGTGCCAGCAGCTTAGGAACGGGGTCCTACGAGCAGTACTTC. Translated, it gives CASSLGTGSYEQYF.

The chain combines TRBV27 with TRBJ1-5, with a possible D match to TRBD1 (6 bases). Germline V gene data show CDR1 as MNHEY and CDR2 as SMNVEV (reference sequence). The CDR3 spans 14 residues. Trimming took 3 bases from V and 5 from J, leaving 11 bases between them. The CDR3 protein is CASSFKGTYQPQHF. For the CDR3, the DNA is TGTGCCAGCAGTTTCAAGGGGACATATCAGCCCCAGCATTTT.

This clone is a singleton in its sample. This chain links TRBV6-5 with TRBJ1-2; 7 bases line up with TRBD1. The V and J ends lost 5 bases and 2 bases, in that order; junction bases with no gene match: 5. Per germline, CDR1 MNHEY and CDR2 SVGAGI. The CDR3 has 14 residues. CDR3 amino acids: CASSHQQGNYGYTF. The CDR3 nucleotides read TGTGCCAGCAGTCATCAACAGGGGAACTATGGCTACACCTTC.

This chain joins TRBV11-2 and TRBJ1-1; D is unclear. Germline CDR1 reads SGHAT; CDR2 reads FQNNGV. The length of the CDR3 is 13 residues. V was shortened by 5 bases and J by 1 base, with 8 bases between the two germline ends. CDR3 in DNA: TGTGCCAGCAGCGTCGGTGGGAACACTGAAGCTTTCTTT. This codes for CASSVGGNTEAFF.

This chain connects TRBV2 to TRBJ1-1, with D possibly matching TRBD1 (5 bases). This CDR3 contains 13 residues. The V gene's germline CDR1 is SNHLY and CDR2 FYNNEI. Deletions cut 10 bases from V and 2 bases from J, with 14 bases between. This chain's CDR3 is CAMTRVLNTEAFF. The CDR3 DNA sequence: TGTGCCATGACCAGGGTCCTCAACACTGAAGCTTTCTTT.

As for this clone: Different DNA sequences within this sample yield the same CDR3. The CDR3 loop is CASSLGGGATDTQYF. The CDR3 coding sequence is TGCGCCAGCAGCTTAGGCGGGGGGGCGACAGATACGCAGTATTTT. This chain uses TRBV5-1 with TRBJ2-3; 9 bases are a match to TRBD2. CDR3 length: 15 amino acids. J was trimmed by 3 bases and V by 2 bases; bases with no gene match: 4. Germline V gene lookup returns CDR1 SGHRS and CDR2 YFSETQ.

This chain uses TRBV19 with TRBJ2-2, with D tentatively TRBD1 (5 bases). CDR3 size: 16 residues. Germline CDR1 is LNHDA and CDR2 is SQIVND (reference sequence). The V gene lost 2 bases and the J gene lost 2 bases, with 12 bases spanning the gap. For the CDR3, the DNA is TGTGCCAGTAGTATAAGGCGGACACTTAACACCGGGGAGCTGTTTTTT. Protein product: CASSIRRTLNTGELFF.

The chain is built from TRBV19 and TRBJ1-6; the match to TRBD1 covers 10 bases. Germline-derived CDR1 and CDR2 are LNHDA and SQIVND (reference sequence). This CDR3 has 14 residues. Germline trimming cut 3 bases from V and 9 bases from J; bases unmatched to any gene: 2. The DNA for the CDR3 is TGTGCCAGTAGTATGGGACAGGGGTCTTCACCCCTCCACTTT. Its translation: CASSMGQGSSPLHF.

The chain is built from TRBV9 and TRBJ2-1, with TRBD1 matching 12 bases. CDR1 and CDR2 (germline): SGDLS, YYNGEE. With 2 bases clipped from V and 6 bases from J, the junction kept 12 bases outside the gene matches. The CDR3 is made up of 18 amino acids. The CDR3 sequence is CASSVTFGTGGLSNEQFF. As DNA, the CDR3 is TGTGCCAGCAGCGTCACATTCGGGACAGGGGGCTTAAGCAATGAGCAGTTCTTC.

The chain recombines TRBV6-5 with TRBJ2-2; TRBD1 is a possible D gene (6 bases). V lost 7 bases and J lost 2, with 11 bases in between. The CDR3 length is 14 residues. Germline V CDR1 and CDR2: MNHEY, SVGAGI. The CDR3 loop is CASKGQTNTGELFF. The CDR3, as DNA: TGTGCCAGCAAAGGACAGACCAACACCGGGGAGCTGTTTTTT.

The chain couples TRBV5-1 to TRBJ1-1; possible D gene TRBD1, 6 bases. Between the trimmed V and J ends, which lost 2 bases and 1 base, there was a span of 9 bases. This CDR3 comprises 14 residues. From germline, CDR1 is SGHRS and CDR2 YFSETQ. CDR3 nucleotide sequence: TGCGCCAGCAGCTTAGGGGGACGGAACACTGAAGCTTTCTTT. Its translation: CASSLGGRNTEAFF.

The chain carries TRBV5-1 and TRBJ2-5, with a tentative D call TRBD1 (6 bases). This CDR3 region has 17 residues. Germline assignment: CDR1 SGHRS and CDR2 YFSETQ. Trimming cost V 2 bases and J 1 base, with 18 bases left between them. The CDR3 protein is CASSLGGRWTPQETQYF. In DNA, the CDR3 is TGCGCCAGCAGCTTAGGGGGACGATGGACACCCCAAGAGACCCAGTACTTC.

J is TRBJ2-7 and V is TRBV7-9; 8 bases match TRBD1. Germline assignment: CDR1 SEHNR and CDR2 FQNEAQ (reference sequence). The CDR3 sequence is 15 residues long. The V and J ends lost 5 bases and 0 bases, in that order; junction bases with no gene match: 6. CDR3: CASSPTDRASYEQYF. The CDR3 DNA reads TGTGCCAGCAGCCCTACGGACAGGGCCTCCTACGAGCAGTACTTC.

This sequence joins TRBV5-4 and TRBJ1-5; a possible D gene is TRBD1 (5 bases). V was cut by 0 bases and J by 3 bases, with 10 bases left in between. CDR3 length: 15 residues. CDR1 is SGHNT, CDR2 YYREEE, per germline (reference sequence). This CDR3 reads CASSLGGEVNQPQHF. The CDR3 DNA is TGTGCCAGCAGCTTGGGGGGGGAGGTCAATCAGCCCCAGCATTTT.

The CDR3 loop reads CASSEHEARRDRGNQPQHF. DNA for the CDR3: TGTGCCAGCAGTGAACACGAAGCTAGAAGGGACAGGGGAAATCAGCCCCAGCATTTT. The chain couples TRBV2 to TRBJ1-5, with 10 bases matching TRBD1. The CDR3 is made up of 19 amino acids. V lost 2 bases to trimming and J lost 4 bases; unmatched junction nucleotides: 14. The germline V gene has CDR1 SNHLY and CDR2 FYNNEI.

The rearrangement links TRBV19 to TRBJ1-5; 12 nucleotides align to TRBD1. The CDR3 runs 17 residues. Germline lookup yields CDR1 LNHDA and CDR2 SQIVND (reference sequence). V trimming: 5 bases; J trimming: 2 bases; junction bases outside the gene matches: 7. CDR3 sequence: CASSPGTGGEGNQPQHF. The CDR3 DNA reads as TGTGCCAGTAGTCCCGGGACAGGGGGCGAGGGCAATCAGCCCCAGCATTTT. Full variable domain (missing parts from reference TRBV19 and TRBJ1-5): DGGITQSPKYLFRKEGQNVTLSCEQNLNHDAMYWYRQDPGQGLRLIYYSQIVNDFQKGDIAEGYSVSREKKESFPLTVTSAQKNPTAFYLCASSPGTGGEGNQPQHFGDGTRLSIL.

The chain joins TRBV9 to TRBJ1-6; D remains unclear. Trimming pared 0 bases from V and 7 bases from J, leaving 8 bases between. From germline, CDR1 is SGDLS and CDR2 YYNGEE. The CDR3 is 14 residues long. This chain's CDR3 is CASSVGASNSPLHF. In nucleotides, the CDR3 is TGTGCCAGCAGCGTAGGGGCTTCCAATTCACCCCTCCACTTT.

Here the CDR3 reads CASSYFGFGNTEAFF. CDR3 DNA: TGTGCCAGCAGTTACTTCGGTTTTGGGAACACTGAAGCTTTCTTT. The chain couples TRBV6-5 to TRBJ1-1, with no clear D. Germline V lookup: CDR1 MNHEY, CDR2 SVGAGI. The CDR3 runs 15 residues. Between the trimmed V and J ends, which lost 1 base and 1 base, there was a span of 10 bases.